This T cell receptor beta chain was obtained from a study of shared clonotypes between healthy human individuals. Broader study findings: Generally, naive subsets came out with larger estimated richness than memory subsets.

Sequencing was performed with immunoSEQ multiplex PCR; in TCRdb, only in-frame clones are kept and a portion is missing. In the table there are millions of clones, approximately 94% of which are singletons. V was pared by 3 bases and J by 1 base, with 12 bases between. CDR1 is SEHNR, CDR2 FQNEAQ, per germline (reference sequence). This CDR3 has 15 residues. Naive CD8 isolation took CD45RO-negative cells positively selected for CCR7 and excluded terminally differentiated effector memory CD45RA+ cells. On this clone: Its specificity is not known.

The receptor was derived from a man aged 18 to 29 in good health. The V gene is TRBV7-9, the J gene TRBJ1-1; TRBD1 is a possible D gene (5 bases). The specimen was naive CD8+ T cells sorted from blood. CDR3 residues: CASSLLDSGNTEAFF. The CDR3 DNA sequence: TGTGCCAGCAGCTTGCTAGACAGTGGGAACACTGAAGCTTTCTTT.